This T cell receptor (beta chain) was sequenced for a study of CD8+CD57+ T cells in acquired aplastic anemia. Background on the study: Sorted CD4+ and CD8+ cells gave a mean 3.2 ug DNA, range roughly 0.18 to 30 ug.

The use of genomic DNA as template underpinned the TCR beta VDJ and CDR3 profiling. TCRdb used MiXCR to reprocess the reads, holding one entry per CDR3 protein. The table lists about 150,000 distinct CDR3 sequences, about 48% of them singletons. In patients chosen for sequencing, flow cytometry had shown CD8+CD57+ cell expansion. The patients all had a severe acquired aplastic anemia diagnosis. No therapy had been given to the patients at the time of blood sampling. In the case of this clonotype: The antigen remains unidentified. Germline and junction disagree at one end, which may indicate a read error.

The germline V gene has CDR1 SGHTA and CDR2 FQGNSA. There are 14 residues in the CDR3. Overall study findings and caveats: Patients and controls turned out to have roughly 30 CD8+ CDR3 sequences in common.

The genes are TRBV7-2 and TRBJ2-2, with D tentatively TRBD1 or TRBD2 (6 bases each). The source material was sorted CD4+, CD8+, or CD8+CD57+ T cells (not recorded which) from PBMCs. The clonotype was recovered from a human donor with aplastic anemia. The CDR3 DNA sequence: TGTGCCAGCAGGGGGACACCTAACACCGGGGAGGTGTTTTTT. It translates to CASRGTPNTGEVFF.